Listed below are T cell receptor beta chains from one sample, sequenced in a study of shared clonotypes between healthy human individuals. Produced via immunoSEQ multiplex PCR; TCRdb's table is partial and in-frame only. The table shows more than 1,200,000 clones, with 98% to 99% occurring only once. Sequenced: naive CD4+ T cells sorted from blood. The receptor source for this set is a young man in good health. CDR3s include the opening cysteine and the closing phenylalanine or tryptophan. The order of the fields is J gene, V gene, clone size, CDR3 length, D gene, CDR3 protein, CDR3 DNA. The D gene is left open where the match is weak. Only some rows state a clone size, as once, few, many or a class for expanded clones.

TRBJ2-2 | TRBV28 | . | 14 | . | CASSLGGLGGELFF | TGTGCCAGCAGTTTAGGGGGGCTAGGCGGGGAGCTGTTTTTT
TRBJ1-2 | TRBV28 | . | 13 | . | CASSLSPIYGYTF | TGTGCCAGCAGTTTATCCCCTATCTATGGCTACACCTTC
TRBJ1-2 | TRBV28 | . | 16 | . | CASSSPVESRVNGYTF | TGTGCCAGCAGTTCCCCCGTTGAGAGCAGGGTGAATGGCTACACCTTC
TRBJ2-2 | TRBV28 | . | 15 | . | CASSPFSGATGELFF | TGTGCCAGCAGTCCCTTTTCGGGAGCCACCGGGGAGCTGTTTTTT
TRBJ2-5 | TRBV5-5 | . | 14 | TRBD2 | CASSLVRGQETQYF | TGTGCCAGCAGCTTGGTGCGGGGGCAAGAGACCCAGTACTTC
TRBJ1-5 | TRBV18 | . | 13 | . | CASSQGQDQPQHF | TGTGCCAGCTCTCAAGGACAAGATCAGCCCCAGCATTTT
TRBJ2-7 | TRBV19 | . | 14 | TRBD1 | CASSKGQGAEEQYF | TGTGCCAGTAGTAAGGGACAGGGGGCGGAAGAGCAGTACTTC
TRBJ2-7 | TRBV18 | . | 13 | . | CASSPLPSYEQYF | TGTGCCAGCTCACCTTTGCCGTCCTACGAGCAGTACTTC
TRBJ2-7 | TRBV5-1 | . | 14 | TRBD1 | CASSQRDRADEQYF | TGCGCCAGCAGCCAACGGGACAGGGCTGACGAGCAGTACTTC
TRBJ2-7 | TRBV7-2 | . | 13 | . | CASSLRQLYEQYF | TGTGCCAGCAGCTTACGACAGCTCTACGAGCAGTACTTC
TRBJ2-3 | TRBV19 | . | 15 | . | CASSSGLVGSDTQYF | TGTGCCAGTAGTTCGGGCCTAGTGGGGTCAGATACGCAGTATTTT
TRBJ2-7 | TRBV7-9 | . | 14 | . | CASSLSGTPYEQYF | TGTGCCAGCAGCTTATCTGGGACACCCTACGAGCAGTACTTC
TRBJ2-7 | TRBV28 | . | 14 | . | CASTNRRVSYEQYF | TGTGCCAGCACCAACCGACGGGTCTCCTACGAGCAGTACTTC
TRBJ2-1 | TRBV18 | . | 16 | TRBD1 | CASSPQRRDRVSEEFF | TGTGCCAGCTCACCCCAACGACGGGACAGGGTTTCTGAGGAGTTCTTC
TRBJ2-7 | TRBV19 | . | 14 | TRBD1 | CASRSPGQHYEQYF | TGTGCCAGTAGGTCACCGGGACAGCACTACGAGCAGTACTTC
TRBJ1-1 | TRBV4-1 | . | 17 | TRBD1 | CASSQGQGPGLNTEAFF | TGCGCCAGCAGCCAGGGACAGGGGCCGGGGCTGAACACTGAAGCTTTCTTT
TRBJ2-1 | TRBV4-1 | . | 14 | . | CASSQDPELSEQFF | TGCGCCAGCAGCCAAGATCCCGAACTAAGTGAGCAGTTCTTC
TRBJ1-5 | TRBV6-6 | . | 14 | . | CASSYGTENQPQHF | TGTGCCAGCAGTTATGGAACAGAGAATCAGCCCCAGCATTTT
TRBJ2-7 | TRBV5-1 | . | 14 | . | CASSFSPVGNEQYF | TGCGCCAGCAGCTTCTCTCCAGTCGGGAACGAGCAGTACTTC
TRBJ2-7 | TRBV15 | . | 15 | TRBD2 | CATSRDTSGSYEQYF | TGTGCCACCAGCAGAGATACTAGCGGGAGCTACGAGCAGTACTTC
TRBJ1-4 | TRBV5-5 | . | 14 | . | CASSLVGSYEKLFF | TGTGCCAGCAGCTTAGTAGGGTCTTATGAAAAACTGTTTTTT
TRBJ2-2 | TRBV27 | once | 16 | . | CASSIYRTTGTGELFF | TGTGCCAGCAGTATTTATCGTACCACTGGGACCGGGGAGCTGTTTTTT
TRBJ2-7 | TRBV2 | . | 13 | TRBD1 | CASSVTGAYEQYF | TGTGCCAGCAGTGTGACAGGGGCATACGAGCAGTACTTC
TRBJ2-7 | TRBV5-5 | once | 18 | TRBD2 | CASSSTPALAGATYEQYF | TGTGCCAGCAGCTCTACACCCGCCTTAGCGGGAGCGACCTACGAGCAGTACTTC
TRBJ2-6 | TRBV19 | . | 14 | . | CASSPDSGANVLTF | TGTGCCAGTAGCCCGGACTCTGGGGCCAACGTCCTGACTTTC
TRBJ2-1 | TRBV7-9 | . | 15 | TRBD2 | CASSLEAGAYNEQFF | TGTGCCAGCAGCTTAGAAGCGGGAGCCTACAATGAGCAGTTCTTC
TRBJ2-5 | TRBV5-6 | . | 16 | . | CASSLGSGGPKETQYF | TGTGCCAGCAGCTTGGGTTCGGGCGGTCCCAAAGAGACCCAGTACTTC
TRBJ2-7 | TRBV5-4 | . | 16 | TRBD2 | CASSLGLAEPAGEQYF | TGTGCCAGCAGCCTAGGACTAGCGGAGCCCGCAGGCGAGCAGTACTTC
TRBJ2-7 | TRBV4-3 | . | 13 | . | CASPSTITYEQYF | TGCGCCAGTCCAAGTACTATTACCTACGAGCAGTACTTC
TRBJ2-7 | TRBV14 | . | 14 | . | CASSQGGGSYEQYF | TGTGCCAGCAGCCAAGGGGGAGGCTCCTACGAGCAGTACTTC
TRBJ1-1 | TRBV7-9 | . | 13 | . | CASSQGGYTEAFF | TGTGCCAGCAGCCAAGGGGGGTACACTGAAGCTTTCTTT
TRBJ2-2 | TRBV4-3 | . | 18 | TRBD1 | CASSQDPGQGFGTGELFF | TGCGCCAGCAGCCAAGATCCGGGACAGGGTTTCGGCACCGGGGAGCTGTTTTTT
TRBJ2-2 | TRBV29-1 | . | 12 | . | CSVAEGAGELFF | TGCAGCGTTGCCGAGGGGGCCGGGGAGCTGTTTTTT
TRBJ1-4 | TRBV7-9 | . | 15 | . | CASSLTGARDEKLFF | TGTGCCAGCAGCCTTACGGGAGCAAGGGATGAAAAACTGTTTTTT
TRBJ2-1 | TRBV5-1 | once | 17 | . | CASSLRRPGVSYNEQFF | TGCGCCAGCAGCTTGCGCCGTCCGGGAGTGTCGTACAATGAGCAGTTCTTC
TRBJ2-1 | TRBV5-1 | . | 15 | . | CASSLDGPSYNEQFF | TGCGCCAGCAGCTTGGACGGACCCAGTTACAATGAGCAGTTCTTC
TRBJ2-1 | TRBV27 | . | 15 | . | CASSLRGTSDNEQFF | TGTGCCAGCAGTTTACGGGGGACCAGCGACAATGAGCAGTTCTTC
TRBJ1-5 | TRBV28 | . | 17 | . | CASRFLFTGYSNQPQHF | TGTGCCAGCAGGTTCCTTTTTACTGGCTATAGCAATCAGCCCCAGCATTTT
TRBJ2-2 | TRBV7-8 | . | 17 | . | CASSLDQGSSPTGELFF | TGTGCCAGCAGCTTAGATCAGGGCTCGTCGCCCACCGGGGAGCTGTTTTTT
TRBJ2-1 | TRBV4-3 | . | 15 | . | CASSQQWGIKNEQFF | TGCGCCAGCAGCCAGCAGTGGGGGATTAAAAATGAGCAGTTCTTC
TRBJ2-1 | TRBV18 | . | 16 | TRBD2 | CASSPLAGVASNEQFF | TGTGCCAGCTCACCACTAGCGGGAGTAGCGTCCAATGAGCAGTTCTTC
TRBJ1-5 | TRBV5-5 | . | 16 | . | CASSLVGVISNQPQHF | TGTGCCAGCAGCTTGGTAGGAGTGATTAGCAATCAGCCCCAGCATTTT
TRBJ2-7 | TRBV7-2 | . | 15 | TRBD2 | CASSLLAGSSYEQYF | TGTGCCAGCAGCCTCTTAGCGGGAAGCTCCTACGAGCAGTACTTC
TRBJ2-7 | TRBV2 | . | 12 | . | CASSERGYEQYF | TGTGCCAGCAGTGAAAGAGGGTACGAGCAGTACTTC
TRBJ2-1 | TRBV2 | . | 14 | TRBD2 | CASRGGSSYNEQFF | TGTGCCAGCCGGGGCGGGAGCTCCTACAATGAGCAGTTCTTC
TRBJ2-2 | TRBV5-1 | . | 17 | . | CASSVGPRGPNTGELFF | TGCGCCAGCAGTGTGGGGCCGCGTGGTCCGAACACCGGGGAGCTGTTTTTT
TRBJ2-1 | TRBV29-1 | . | 10 | . | CSVGRDEQFF | TGCAGCGTTGGCCGGGATGAGCAGTTCTTC
TRBJ2-5 | TRBV7-9 | . | 15 | TRBD2 | CASSLVLAGEETQYF | TGTGCCAGCAGCTTAGTCTTAGCGGGCGAAGAGACCCAGTACTTC
TRBJ2-2 | TRBV4-2 | . | 16 | TRBD2 | CASSLLSGRDTGELFF | TGTGCCAGCAGCCTACTTAGCGGGAGGGACACCGGGGAGCTGTTTTTT